This entry lists 30 T cell receptor beta chains sequenced from one sample in a study of naive and memory T cell subsets. Four PCR rounds used nested alpha and beta constant region primers plus the SP2 primer. Each CDR3 protein is one row after TCRdb ran MiXCR on the UMI-ligation and nested PCR reads. The sample shows thousands of distinct CDR3 sequences, 3.5% to 5% of them seen only once. Treatment of the sample: skin biopsy from saline-injected control site (resident skin T cells). Cells were not sorted; total RNA input targeted roughly 1 to 1000 ng. Sequenced material: skin, taken from a saline injection site in the skin. The origin of the receptors is an adult in good health.

This clonotype is large in the sample. The CDR3 DNA is TGCAGCGTTGACAGGACTAGCATCGGTAATGAGCAGTTCTTC. Translation gives CSVDRTSIGNEQFF. J is TRBJ2-1 and V is TRBV29-1; 8 bases fit TRBD2. V was pared by 3 bases and J by 7 bases, with 8 bases of the junction left unmatched. CDR3 length: 14 amino acids. CDR1 is SQVTM and CDR2 is ANQGSEA in the germline V gene.

This clonotype came up many times. The chain has TRBV12-3 or TRBV12-4 and TRBJ1-1; tentative D call: TRBD1 (5 bases). This CDR3 has 17 residues. V lost 7 bases, J lost 1 base, and 22 bases lay in between. The CDR3 DNA reads as TGTGCCAGCACCTCCGGGACCTGGTTCCAGAAGAACACTGAAGCTTTCTTT. This encodes CASTSGTWFQKNTEAFF.

This clonotype is judged large. The chain recombines TRBV3-1 with TRBJ2-1; TRBD2 matches at 8 bases. This CDR3 spans 18 amino acids. The V gene end was trimmed by 0 bases and the J gene end by 5 bases; junction bases not matched to a gene: 12. Per germline, CDR1 LGHDT and CDR2 YNNKEL (reference sequence). CDR3 sequence reads: CASSQEFRLAINDNEQFF. CDR3 nucleotide sequence: TGTGCCAGCAGCCAAGAATTTCGACTAGCGATAAACGACAATGAGCAGTTCTTC.

This clonotype is medium-sized in the sample. V usage is TRBV19 and J usage is TRBJ2-1; no reliable D call. V lost 1 base to trimming and J lost 2 bases, with 18 bases between them. Germline V gene data show CDR1 as LNHDA and CDR2 as SQIVND (reference sequence). The CDR3 spans 18 residues. In nucleotides, the CDR3 is TGTGCCAGTAGTATAGCCGACCCTTTGCGGAGAGCCTACAATGAGCAGTTCTTC. Protein sequence: CASSIADPLRRAYNEQFF.

This clonotype was counted only a few times. V is TRBV9 and J is TRBJ2-1, with D possibly TRBD2 on 5 matching bases. The CDR3 is 16 amino acids. Trimming took off 4 bases at V and 8 bases at J, with 22 bases between the two ends. Germline values: CDR1 SGDLS, CDR2 YYNGEE. Written as DNA, the CDR3 is TGTGCCAGCAGCCCCCGAGTGGGAGATGTTTGGGATGAGCAGTTCTTC. Protein: CASSPRVGDVWDEQFF.

V is TRBV14 and J is TRBJ2-7; either TRBD1 or TRBD2 may supply D (5 bases each). Trimming removed 1 base at V and 6 bases at J, with 13 bases between. The CDR3 is made up of 14 amino acids. The V gene's germline CDR1 is SGHDN and CDR2 FVKESK. The CDR3 coding sequence is TGTGCCAGCAGCCAAGTATACGGGGCTGGCGAGCAGTACTTC. Translated, it gives CASSQVYGAGEQYF.

This clonotype is medium-sized (0.01 to 0.1%). This chain joins TRBV2 and TRBJ2-7, with D possibly being TRBD1 (6 bases). This CDR3 region has 16 residues. Per germline, CDR1 SNHLY and CDR2 FYNNEI. V lost 4 bases and J lost 3, with 19 bases in between. The CDR3 sequence is CASSVSGASLGYEQYF. The CDR3 DNA sequence: TGTGCCAGCAGTGTGTCAGGGGCCTCCCTGGGCTACGAGCAGTACTTC.

This clonotype is large. The V and J genes are TRBV28 and TRBJ2-2, with D uncertain. In germline, CDR1 is MDHEN, CDR2 SYDVKM. The CDR3 covers 13 residues. Trimming removed 3 bases at V and 5 bases at J, with 7 bases between. The CDR3 spells CASSLRNTGELFF. Written as DNA, the CDR3 is TGTGCCAGCAGTTTGAGGAATACCGGGGAGCTGTTTTTT.

This clonotype is deemed large. The chain links TRBV4-1 to TRBJ2-1; TRBD2 matches 10 bases. Germline CDR1 MGHRA, CDR2 YSYEKL. The CDR3 loop spans 18 amino acids. Trimming at V came to 4 bases and at J to 9 bases, leaving 18 bases not matched to a gene. CDR3 region: CASSPLAGVGVGLGEQFF. The DNA for the CDR3 is TGCGCCAGCAGCCCCCTAGCGGGAGTTGGCGTAGGGTTGGGTGAGCAGTTCTTC.

The sample holds many counts of this clonotype. The chain couples TRBV19 to TRBJ1-1; no definite D call. This CDR3 has 14 residues. The germline V gene encodes CDR1 LNHDA and CDR2 SQIVND (reference sequence). Trimming took off 7 bases at V and 0 bases at J, with 12 bases between the two ends. This CDR3 reads CASTRVFMNTEAFF. DNA for the CDR3: TGTGCCAGTACGAGGGTCTTTATGAACACTGAAGCTTTCTTT.

This clonotype is medium-sized within its sample. The chain carries TRBV29-1 and TRBJ2-1, with unresolved D. Trimming stripped 4 bases from V and 9 bases from J, with 10 bases between. The CDR3 has 11 residues. Germline V gene sequence: CDR1 SQVTM, CDR2 ANQGSEA. The CDR3 sequence is CSVVARSEQFF. The CDR3 DNA follows: TGCAGCGTTGTCGCGAGGAGTGAGCAGTTCTTC.

By sample share, this clonotype is hyperexpanded. V gene TRBV6-4 combines with J gene TRBJ2-2, with D possibly called TRBD1 or TRBD2 (5 bases each). Germline-derived CDR1 and CDR2 are MRHNA and SNTAGT. Trimming took off 3 bases at V and 3 bases at J, with 5 bases between the two ends. The CDR3 spans 13 residues. This CDR3 reads CASSEGDTGELFF. The CDR3 DNA follows: TGTGCCAGCAGTGAGGGGGACACCGGGGAGCTGTTTTTT.

In its sample, this clonotype is large. This chain joins TRBV11-2 and TRBJ1-6, with D hard to call. CDR3 length: 13 amino acids. Trimming removed 2 bases at V and 10 bases at J, with 9 bases between. Germline lookup yields CDR1 SGHAT and CDR2 FQNNGV. The CDR3 is CASSLSDGSPLHF. In nucleotides, the CDR3 is TGTGCCAGCAGCTTATCGGATGGGTCACCCCTCCACTTT.

Within the sample, this clonotype is medium-sized (0.01 to 0.1%). V gene TRBV6-6 combines with J gene TRBJ1-1; D ambiguous. CDR3 size: 11 residues. Per the germline V gene, CDR1 is MNHNY and CDR2 is SVGAGI (reference sequence). Trimming stripped 6 bases from V and 7 bases from J, with 9 bases between. DNA for the CDR3: TGTGCCAGCAGCCATATCGGTGAAGCTTTCTTT. Its protein product is CASSHIGEAFF.

By share of the sample, this clonotype is medium-sized. Mismatch with germline at one junction end may stem from a read error. The chain carries TRBV12-3 or TRBV12-4 and TRBJ2-7; 10 positions match TRBD2. The length of the CDR3 is 14 residues. The CDR3, as DNA: TGTGCCAGCAGTCTAGCGGGAGCCTCCTACGAGCAGTACTTC. As protein: CASSLAGASYEQYF.

This clonotype has ten or more counts. The chain links TRBV11-2 to TRBJ1-1, with D tentatively TRBD1 (5 bases). CDR1 is SGHAT, CDR2 FQNNGV, per germline. The V gene lost 1 base and the J gene lost 11 bases, with 14 bases spanning the gap. The CDR3 length is 13 residues. For the CDR3, the DNA is TGTGCCAGCAGCTTAGGTACAAGTCAGGGCGCTTTCTTT. Amino acid sequence: CASSLGTSQGAFF.

Within the sample, this clonotype is medium-sized. The CDR3 reads CASSRSTDTQYF. The CDR3 DNA reads as TGTGCCAGCAGCCGGTCTACCGATACGCAGTATTTT. The genes are TRBV7-2 and TRBJ2-3; D is undetermined. V shed 5 bases and J shed 6 bases, with 9 bases lying between them. The germline V gene has CDR1 SGHTA and CDR2 FQGNSA. The CDR3 runs to 12 residues.

This clonotype is termed medium-sized (0.01 to 0.1%). V is TRBV6-1 and J is TRBJ1-1, with a possible D match to TRBD1 (5 bases). The CDR3 contains 15 residues. Per germline, CDR1 MNHNS and CDR2 SASEGT. V shed 3 bases and J shed 4 bases, with 15 bases lying between them. The CDR3 region has the DNA TGTGCCAGCAGTGAGTCGGAGGATCAGGGCACTGAAGCTTTCTTT. It is translated as CASSESEDQGTEAFF.

This clonotype was detected many times. This chain uses TRBV7-9 with TRBJ2-1, with 10 nucleotides matching TRBD2. J was trimmed by 3 bases and V by 3 bases; bases with no gene match: 11. Germline V gives CDR1 SEHNR, CDR2 FQNEAQ (reference sequence). This CDR3 spans 18 amino acids. CDR3 sequence: CASSFLLAGSLLYNEQFF. CDR3 nucleotide sequence: TGTGCCAGCAGCTTTCTACTAGCGGGGTCCCTCCTCTACAATGAGCAGTTCTTC.

This clonotype ranks as medium-sized. The chain recombines TRBV13 with TRBJ1-1; 12 bases agree with TRBD1. This CDR3 is 17 amino acids long. The J segment lost 4 bases and the V segment lost 4 bases, leaving 10 bases of the junction unmatched. The germline V gene has CDR1 PRHDT and CDR2 FYEKMQ (reference sequence). CDR3 sequence (DNA): TGTGCCAGCAGCTCAGATCTTCCGGGACAGGGGGCCACTGAAGCTTTCTTT. Its translation: CASSSDLPGQGATEAFF. Full variable domain (rest looked up from reference TRBV13 and TRBJ1-1): AAGVIQSPRHLIKEKRETATLKCYPIPRHDTVYWYQQGPGQDPQFLISFYEKMQSDKGSIPDRFSAQQFSDYHSELNMSSLELGDSALYFCASSSDLPGQGATEAFFGQGTRLTVV.

By sample share, this clonotype is medium-sized. The chain couples TRBV20-1 to TRBJ2-5, with 11 bases fitting TRBD2. Looked up from germline, CDR1 is DFQATT and CDR2 is SNEGSKA (reference sequence). The CDR3 is 15 amino acids. V gave up 2 bases and J gave up 9 bases; unmatched junction bases: 11. The CDR3 region is CSARLGLAGGAAQYF. CDR3 nucleotide sequence: TGCAGTGCTAGACTAGGGCTAGCGGGGGGCGCGGCCCAGTACTTC.

This clonotype was detected once. In DNA, the CDR3 is TGCGCCAGCAGCTTGGAAGGGTCCTACGAGCAGTACTTC. Translating gives CASSLEGSYEQYF. This chain links TRBV5-1 with TRBJ2-7; D gene uncertain. The ends were cut back, 0 bases at V and 1 base at J, with 5 bases in the middle. Germline V CDR1 and CDR2: SGHRS, YFSETQ. The CDR3 extends over 13 amino acids.

This clonotype was recorded many times. CDR3 loop: CASSPRVSNSGTDTQYF. CDR3 coding DNA: TGTGCCAGCAGCCCCAGAGTATCTAATTCGGGCACAGATACGCAGTATTTT. V is TRBV11-2 and J is TRBJ2-3; D remains ambiguous. The germline V gene encodes CDR1 SGHAT and CDR2 FQNNGV. The CDR3 runs 17 residues. V lost 5 bases to trimming and J lost 1 base, with 19 bases between them.

This clonotype has ten or more counts. This chain uses TRBV7-8 with TRBJ2-1; 8 bases line up with TRBD2. The CDR3 consists of 13 residues. Trimming removed 4 bases from V and 12 bases from J; junction bases left unmatched: 8. From germline, CDR1 is SGHVS and CDR2 FQNEAQ. In DNA form, the CDR3 reads TGTGCCAGCAGCTCTGAACTAGCGGAAGGGCAGTTCTTC. Amino acid sequence: CASSSELAEGQFF.

This clonotype is categorized as medium-sized (0.01 to 0.1%). The chain joins TRBV20-1 to TRBJ1-4; no clear D. Trimming pared 2 bases from V and 4 bases from J, leaving 14 bases between. The CDR3 totals 15 residues. Germline V gene sequence: CDR1 DFQATT, CDR2 SNEGSKA (reference sequence). The CDR3 sequence is CSARQGRILNEKLFF. CDR3 bases: TGCAGTGCTAGACAAGGACGGATCCTTAATGAAAAACTGTTTTTT.

This clonotype was observed many times. The CDR3 loop is CASSRGTGSKNIQYF. For the CDR3, the DNA is TGTGCCAGCAGCCGGGGGACTGGTTCCAAAAACATTCAGTACTTC. The chain joins TRBV6-2 or TRBV6-3 to TRBJ2-4, with D maybe TRBD2 (6 bases). The CDR3 length is 15 residues. Trimming left V 6 bases short and J 2 bases short, with 14 bases between. The germline V gene has CDR1 MNHEY and CDR2 SVGEGT.

This clonotype is termed medium-sized. The CDR3 loop is CSASGSVLAGHEQYF. The DNA for the CDR3 is TGCAGTGCTAGTGGTTCGGTACTAGCGGGACACGAGCAGTACTTC. The chain joins TRBV20-1 to TRBJ2-7, with TRBD2 identical over 10 bases. The trim removed 3 bases at V and 5 bases at J, leaving 10 bases unmatched. From germline, CDR1 is DFQATT and CDR2 SNEGSKA (reference sequence). The CDR3 is 15 amino acids.

This clonotype was seen many times. The rearrangement links TRBV30 to TRBJ2-1; 8 bases align to TRBD2. The CDR3 has 13 residues. The germline CDR1 and CDR2 sequences are GTSNPN and SVGIG (reference sequence). J lost 10 bases, V lost 5 bases, and 10 bases had no gene match. The CDR3 DNA reads TGTGCCTGGGTAGCGGGACTCGAAGGCGAGCAGTTCTTC. It encodes CAWVAGLEGEQFF.

By sample fraction, this clonotype is medium-sized. The chain joins TRBV12-3 or TRBV12-4 to TRBJ2-5; D unresolved. Trimming cost V 6 bases and J 2 bases, with 25 bases left between them. The CDR3 extends over 18 amino acids. The CDR3 region is CASSPDRILSSVQETQYF. CDR3 in DNA: TGTGCCAGCAGCCCGGACCGTATTCTGTCGTCAGTTCAAGAGACCCAGTACTTC.

This clonotype rates as medium-sized. The chain employs TRBV20-1 and TRBJ1-5; 9 bases fit TRBD1. The CDR3 totals 15 residues. Trimming took 7 bases from V and 6 from J; bases not matched to a gene: 13. CDR1 and CDR2 from the germline V gene are DFQATT and SNEGSKA (reference sequence). The DNA of the CDR3 is TGCAGTGTCGAGCAGGGGACAGGGAGTGGTCAGCCCCAGCATTTT. Its protein is CSVEQGTGSGQPQHF.